A selection of T cell receptor beta chains follows, all from one sample in a study of blood T cells in healthy people across ages. MiXCR, applied by TCRdb to the 5' RACE reads, yields one record per CDR3 protein. The sample includes hundreds of thousands of distinct CDR3 sequences, approximately 52% seen only once; the top ten take roughly 13%. Input material: blood. The receptors were sampled from an elderly woman in good health. Each CDR3 is given with its conserved first and last residue. The D gene is left open where the match is weak. The size of a clone is reported for some rows only, either as once, few or many, or as a class for expanded clones.

>NA|TRBJ2-2|TRBV20-1|NA
TGCAGTGCTAGAGATGGCACAGGGAACACCGGGGAGCTGTTTTTT
CSARDGTGNTGELFF
>NA|TRBJ2-5|TRBV29-1|many
TGCAGCGTTGCACCGGGACGAAGCGGAGAGACCCAGTACTTC
CSVAPGRSGETQYF
>TRBD1|TRBJ2-2|TRBV12-3/TRBV12-4|NA
TGTGCCAGCAGTTATAGGACAGGGACGAACACCGGGGAGCTGTTTTTT
CASSYRTGTNTGELFF
>TRBD1|TRBJ1-2|TRBV10-3|once
TGTGCCATCAGTGCGGACAGGGGAGCTTCCTATGGCTACACCTTC
CAISADRGASYGYTF
>NA|TRBJ1-5|TRBV5-1|NA
TGCGCCAGCAGCTTGGCCCCCAGCCCGAATCAGCCCCAGCATTTT
CASSLAPSPNQPQHF
>NA|TRBJ1-1|TRBV20-1|NA
TGCAGTGCTAGAGATCAAGGAGGTTCCCCTGAAGCTTTCTTT
CSARDQGGSPEAFF
>NA|TRBJ2-1|TRBV20-1|many
TGCAGTGCCATTACCGGGACAAATGGCGATGAGCAGTTCTTC
CSAITGTNGDEQFF
>NA|TRBJ2-3|TRBV20-1|NA
TGCAGTGCTAGAGTCAAGCCCTTGACCGGGTCTCCCTCTAGCACAGATACGCAGTATTTT
CSARVKPLTGSPSSTDTQYF
>NA|TRBJ2-4|TRBV9|once
TGTGCCAGCAGCGTAGGGGGGGGCGGAAACATTCAGTACTTC
CASSVGGGGNIQYF
>NA|TRBJ2-3|TRBV20-1|NA
TGCAGTGCTAGTACTGGGACCACCACAGATACGCAGTATTTT
CSASTGTTTDTQYF
>NA|TRBJ2-5|TRBV10-3|NA
TGTGCCATCAGTGGGATGGGACAAGAGACCCAGTACTTC
CAISGMGQETQYF
>NA|TRBJ1-2|TRBV6-6|NA
TGTGCCAGCAGTTACTCTTGGAGGGGTTCCTATGGCTACACCTTC
CASSYSWRGSYGYTF
>NA|TRBJ2-3|TRBV3-1|NA
TGTGCCAGCAGCCAAGCCGGGGCTAGCGAGACTAGCACAGATACGCAGTATTTT
CASSQAGASETSTDTQYF
>NA|TRBJ1-1|TRBV20-1|few
TGCAGTGCTAGGATAGGTGGGCTAATGAACACTGAAGCTTTCTTT
CSARIGGLMNTEAFF
>TRBD1|TRBJ1-4|TRBV29-1|NA
TGCAGCGTTGAGACAGGGGTTGAAAAACTGTTTTTT
CSVETGVEKLFF
>NA|TRBJ2-7|TRBV6-6|NA
TGTGCCAGCAGTTACTACGGGAGTAGGGGCGAGCAGTACTTC
CASSYYGSRGEQYF
>NA|TRBJ2-2|TRBV9|many
TGTGCCAGCAGCGTAGACTTGGGAGTCGGGGAGCTGTTTTTT
CASSVDLGVGELFF
>TRBD2|TRBJ2-1|TRBV29-1|NA
TGCAGCGTTGAAGGACTAGCGGGGGGGGTGGGGTACAATGAGCAGTTCTTC
CSVEGLAGGVGYNEQFF
>NA|TRBJ2-5|TRBV6-5|NA
TGTGCCAGCAGTTACTCGAGGGCAGTCCAAGAGACCCAGTACTTC
CASSYSRAVQETQYF
>NA|TRBJ2-5|TRBV25-1|NA
TGTGCCAGCAGTGATCGACCGGGACTTAAGGGACAGTACTTC
CASSDRPGLKGQYF
>NA|TRBJ2-4|TRBV4-2|NA
TGTGCCAGCAGCCCGGGGCCTGACAGAGCCAAAAACATTCAGTACTTC
CASSPGPDRAKNIQYF